This TCR beta chain was recovered during a study of blood T cell repertoires in COVID-19. CDR1 DFQATT and CDR2 SNEGSKA come from the germline V gene (reference sequence). Between the trimmed V and J ends, which lost 3 bases and 4 bases, there was a span of 14 bases. CDR3 length equals 14 residues. Produced via immunoSEQ multiplex PCR; TCRdb's table is partial and in-frame only. The data contain 200,000 or so clones, 80% to 90% of them seen just once; the ten biggest clones take up about 3.5%. This TCR was sampled from a woman in her 30s who had been exposed to COVID-19. The material sequenced was PBMCs or T cells enriched from blood (not recorded which). J is TRBJ2-3 and V is TRBV20-1, with a possible D match to TRBD2 (7 bases). CDR3 sequence (DNA): TGCAGTGCTAGTATCGGGGGGCCGCCAGATACGCAGTATTTT. Protein product: CSASIGGPPDTQYF.